The 6 T cell receptor beta chains presented below share a single source sample, sequenced in a study of T-cell memory formation after mild COVID-19. Via MiXCR, TCRdb re-called the 5' RACE reads, giving one row per CDR3 protein. The sample contains about 500,000 distinct CDR3 sequences, around 21% of which appear only once. The specimen was PBMCs or a T cell subset sorted from them (not recorded which). The receptors stem from an adult woman who had mild COVID-19 (a few samples of this study predate the infection). Cell type and time point are not known.

V and J are TRBV5-1 and TRBJ2-2, with a possible D match to TRBD2 (5 bases). V shed 0 bases and J shed 5 bases, with 11 bases lying between them. The CDR3 has 15 residues. Germline-derived CDR1 and CDR2 are SGHRS and YFSETQ. CDR3 sequence: CASSLAWGATGELFF. DNA for the CDR3: TGCGCCAGCAGCTTGGCTTGGGGAGCTACCGGGGAGCTGTTTTTT.

The table lists this clonotype with a few counts. This chain uses TRBV7-6 with TRBJ1-2; D call uncertain. V was clipped by 4 bases and J by 5 bases, with 8 bases between them. The CDR3 loop spans 12 amino acids. The germline V gene encodes CDR1 SGHVS and CDR2 FNYEAQ. The CDR3 nucleotides are TGTGCCAGCAGCTCCGATGGGTATGGCTACACCTTC. Its protein is CASSSDGYGYTF. The variable domain in full, with the rest retrieved from reference TRBV7-6 and TRBJ1-2, is GAGVSQSPRYKVTKRGQDVALRCDPISGHVSLYWYRQALGQGPEFLTYFNYEAQQDKSGLPNDRFSAERPEGSISTLTIQRTEQRDSAMYRCASSSDGYGYTFGSGTRLTVV.

V usage is TRBV12-3 or TRBV12-4 and J usage is TRBJ1-1; D call uncertain. V lost 5 bases and J 6 bases, leaving 16 bases between the germline ends. The CDR3 is made up of 14 amino acids. The CDR3 nucleotides are TGTGCCAGCAGTACCACATGGCCCGGGGCTGAAGCTTTCTTT. Amino acid sequence: CASSTTWPGAEAFF.

This clonotype was observed at least ten times. The chain recombines TRBV12-3 or TRBV12-4 with TRBJ1-3, with 8 bases identical to TRBD1. With V trimmed by 6 bases and J by 0 bases, 7 bases remained unmatched. This CDR3 spans 16 amino acids. CDR3 amino acids: CASRSTGGGSGNTIYF. DNA of the CDR3: TGTGCCAGCAGAAGCACAGGGGGAGGCTCTGGAAACACCATATATTTT.

This rearrangement joins TRBV5-6 to TRBJ2-5, with 11 bases fitting TRBD1. Trimming removed 4 bases from V and 5 bases from J; junction bases left unmatched: 4. The CDR3 contains 14 residues. CDR1 and CDR2 from the germline V gene are SGHDT and YYEEEE. The CDR3 protein is CASSLDRGHETQYF. The CDR3 DNA is TGTGCCAGCAGCCTGGACAGGGGGCACGAGACCCAGTACTTC.

This chain connects TRBV28 to TRBJ2-6; 7 bases match TRBD1. CDR1 is MDHEN and CDR2 is SYDVKM in the germline V gene. V trimming: 4 bases; J trimming: 1 base; junction bases outside the gene matches: 19. The CDR3 loop spans 21 amino acids. CDR3 loop: CASSSLRDSGLRRSGANVLTF. CDR3 in DNA: TGTGCCAGCAGTTCCCTCCGGGACAGCGGACTTAGGAGATCTGGGGCCAACGTCCTGACTTTC.